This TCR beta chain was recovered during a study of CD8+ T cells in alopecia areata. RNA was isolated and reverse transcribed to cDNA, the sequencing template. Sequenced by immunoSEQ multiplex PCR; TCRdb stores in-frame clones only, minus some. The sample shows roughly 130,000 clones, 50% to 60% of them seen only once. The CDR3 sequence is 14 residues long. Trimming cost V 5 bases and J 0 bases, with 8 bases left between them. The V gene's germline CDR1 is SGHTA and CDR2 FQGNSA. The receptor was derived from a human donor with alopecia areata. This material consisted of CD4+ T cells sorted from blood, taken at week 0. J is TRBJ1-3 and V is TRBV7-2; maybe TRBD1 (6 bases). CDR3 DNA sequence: TGTGCCAGCAGCAAGGGGGTCTCTGGAAACACCATATATTTT. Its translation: CASSKGVSGNTIYF. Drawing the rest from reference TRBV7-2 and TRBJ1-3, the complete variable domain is GAGVSQSPSNKVTEKGKDVELRCDPISGHTALYWYRQSLGQGLEFLIYFQGNSAPDKSGLPSDRFSAERTGGSVSTLTIQRTQQEDSAVYLCASSKGVSGNTIYFGEGSWLTVV.